This TCR beta chain was recorded in a study of cytomegalovirus exposure and HLA in healthy donors. About this clone itself: Antigen unknown.

Germline V gene sequence: CDR1 SNHLY, CDR2 FYNNEI. The CDR3 runs 15 residues. Deletions cut 7 bases from V and 7 bases from J, with 20 bases between. Only in-frame clones appear in the TCRdb table, and some are missing; sequencing was by immunoSEQ multiplex PCR. The sample consists of 150,000 to 200,000 clones, about 82% of them appearing once. Overall study results and limits: A subsequent analysis found that TCR clusters from the first cohort also tended to co-occur in the 120 or so validation repertoires, with approximately 95% of cluster scores above 0.

V is TRBV2 and J is TRBJ1-5, with D possibly TRBD1 on 5 matching bases. Sequences were obtained from PBMCs. The clonotype originates from a man aged 25 to 40 in good health and CMV-seropositive. CDR3 in amino acids: CASTTRGGARQPQHF. As DNA, the CDR3 is TGTGCCAGCACCACCCGGGGAGGGGCCAGGCAGCCCCAGCATTTT.